The rows below give T cell receptor beta chains drawn from one sample of a study of blood T cell repertoires in COVID-19. The table came from immunoSEQ multiplex PCR; TCRdb's copy has only in-frame clones and leaves some out. The sample carries about 130,000 clones, around 85% recorded once. Sequencing was carried out using peripheral blood. The receptors were gathered from an elderly woman with COVID-19, enrolled during active disease. The CDR3 runs from the conserved cysteine through the conserved F or W. A D gene is named only where the DNA matches it firmly. Expanded clones are given a class, and other clones once, few, many or no size at all.

.,.,TRBV6-5,TRBJ1-2,TGTGCCAGCAGTTACTCTTTCGAGAACCTGGACTATGGCTACACCTTC,CASSYSFENLDYGYTF
.,.,TRBV5-1,TRBJ1-1,TGCGCCAGCAGCTTGGAATTCGGTCGAGAAGCTTTCTTT,CASSLEFGREAFF
.,.,TRBV6-2/TRBV6-3,TRBJ2-3,TGTGCCAGCAGCCTGTTTGCCGCGGGCGCTCCCACAGATACGCAGTATTTT,CASSLFAAGAPTDTQYF
.,.,TRBV21-1,TRBJ2-7,TGTGCCAGCAGTGAGAGTACGACAGCGTCCTACGAGCAGTACTTC,CASSESTTASYEQYF
.,.,TRBV4-2,TRBJ1-2,TGTGCCAGCAGCCAAGACCAATCGGGGGGCGTCGGGTATGGCTACACCTTC,CASSQDQSGGVGYGYTF
TRBD1,few,TRBV19,TRBJ1-1,TGTGCCAGTAGACCGGACAGGGGCCGGGGGAACACTGAAGCTTTCTTT,CASRPDRGRGNTEAFF
TRBD2,.,TRBV19,TRBJ2-7,TGTGCCAGTAGTATCCGGGGATTGAGGACTAGCGGGAGAGAAGAGCAGTACTTC,CASSIRGLRTSGREEQYF
TRBD1,.,TRBV4-3,TRBJ2-7,TGCGCCAGCAGCCACTCGACAGGGGTCGAGCAGTACTTC,CASSHSTGVEQYF
.,few,TRBV7-2,TRBJ1-5,TGTGCCAGCAGCTTTAGCTATAGCAATCAGCCCCAGCATTTT,CASSFSYSNQPQHF
.,once,TRBV4-2,TRBJ1-4,TGTGCCAGCAGCCAAGATATGTTTGTGGTGGGGGGAGTACTGTTTTTT,CASSQDMFVVGGVLFF
.,.,TRBV27,TRBJ2-3,TGTGCCAGCAGCGCAAAGGCGACATTCAGGGCCACAGATACGCAGTATTTT,CASSAKATFRATDTQYF
.,few,TRBV28,TRBJ1-5,TGTGCCAGCAGTTTCAGGATGAGTGGCAATCAGCCCCAGCATTTT,CASSFRMSGNQPQHF
TRBD1,.,TRBV19,TRBJ1-4,TGTGCCAGTAGTCTTCCGGGACAGGGGGCGAAAAAACTGTTTTTT,CASSLPGQGAKKLFF
.,.,TRBV2,TRBJ2-7,TGTGCCAGCAGACTCGGGACTTCCACCTACGAGCAGTACTTC,CASRLGTSTYEQYF
TRBD2,.,TRBV6-6,TRBJ2-1,TGTGCCAGCAGTTACAGTAGCGGGAGCTACAATGAGCAGTTCTTC,CASSYSSGSYNEQFF
.,.,TRBV6-5,TRBJ1-1,TGTGCCAGCAGTAAAAGGACTGAACACACTGAAGCTTTCTTT,CASSKRTEHTEAFF
TRBD1,.,TRBV7-9,TRBJ2-7,TGTGCCAGCAGCTTAGGGGGACAGGACAGACGTTCCTACGAGCAGTACTTC,CASSLGGQDRRSYEQYF
.,.,TRBV6-5,TRBJ2-7,TGTGCCAGCAACCCCTCTCCTAGCGTGTCCTACGAGCAGTACTTC,CASNPSPSVSYEQYF
TRBD2,.,TRBV5-4,TRBJ2-3,TGTGCCAGCAGCGCAAGGACTAGCGGGAGTGCTACGCAGTATTTT,CASSARTSGSATQYF
.,.,TRBV7-2,TRBJ1-2,TGTGCCAGCAGCTTAGAGGTCGGGGGAGGAGGTGGCTACACCTTC,CASSLEVGGGGGYTF
.,.,TRBV5-4,TRBJ1-1,TGTGCCAGCAGCAAGGACCCCGACGGGGACACTGAAGCTTTCTTT,CASSKDPDGDTEAFF
TRBD1,.,TRBV27,TRBJ1-1,TGTGCCAGCTCTCCCCTCAGGGGGCAGGCTTTCTTT,CASSPLRGQAFF
TRBD1,once,TRBV5-8,TRBJ2-1,TGTGCCAGCAGCTCGAGACAAATAGGGACAGGGTACAATGAGCAGTTCTTC,CASSSRQIGTGYNEQFF
TRBD2,once,TRBV7-9,TRBJ2-7,TGTGCCAGCAGCTCACCGGGACTAGCGGGTACCTCCTACGAGCAGTACTTC,CASSSPGLAGTSYEQYF
.,.,TRBV7-2,TRBJ1-2,TGTGCCAGCAGCCCATCATTCCAGGATAACTATGGCTACACCTTC,CASSPSFQDNYGYTF
.,few,TRBV4-3,TRBJ1-3,TGCGCCAGCAGCCCGGGCGGGCCGGGGGAAGGGGGAAACACCATATATTTT,CASSPGGPGEGGNTIYF
.,.,TRBV14,TRBJ1-5,TGTGCCAGCAGCCAAGATGAGGAATGGTATAGGCATTTT,CASSQDEEWYRHF
.,.,TRBV5-4,TRBJ2-1,TGTGCCAGCAGCTTGGCCGGGGTCTACAATGAGCAGTTCTTC,CASSLAGVYNEQFF
.,.,TRBV9,TRBJ2-7,TGTGCCAGCAGCGGGGACCCCAGGGGCGAGCAGTACTTC,CASSGDPRGEQYF
.,.,TRBV2,TRBJ2-5,TGTGCCAGCAGTCGACTACTTGGGCTACAAGAGACCCAGTACTTC,CASSRLLGLQETQYF
.,.,TRBV5-1,TRBJ2-3,TGCGCCAGCAGCTTATGGGGACAAGGCACAGATACGCAGTATTTT,CASSLWGQGTDTQYF
.,.,TRBV6-4,TRBJ2-3,TGTGCCAGCAGTGAGGGGACTAGCACAGATACGCAGTATTTT,CASSEGTSTDTQYF
TRBD2,.,TRBV18,TRBJ2-7,TGTGCCAGCTCACCACAACTAGCGGGGGAGGGTGGCGAGCAGTACTTC,CASSPQLAGEGGEQYF
TRBD2,.,TRBV4-1,TRBJ2-1,TGCGCCAGCAGCCAGACCCAAGCCCTACTAGCGGGAGATGGTGAGCAGTTCTTC,CASSQTQALLAGDGEQFF
TRBD1,.,TRBV28,TRBJ2-7,TGTGCCAGCAACCCGGCGATAGGGACAGGGAATCTCGAGCAGTACTTC,CASNPAIGTGNLEQYF
TRBD1,.,TRBV7-3,TRBJ2-2,TGTGCCAGCAGCCCGGGACAGACGAACACCGGGGAGCTGTTTTTT,CASSPGQTNTGELFF
.,.,TRBV7-9,TRBJ1-1,TGTGCCAGCAGCGCCGACAGGCTGAACACTGAAGCTTTCTTT,CASSADRLNTEAFF
TRBD2,.,TRBV6-5,TRBJ2-2,TGTGCCAGCAGTTACGGACTAGCTAACGGGGAGCTGTTTTTT,CASSYGLANGELFF
.,.,TRBV25-1,TRBJ2-3,TGTGCCAGCAGTGATTACGGTATAGATACGCAGTATTTT,CASSDYGIDTQYF
TRBD1,.,TRBV2,TRBJ2-7,TGTGCCAGCAGTGATAGGGACAGGGGTACCTACGAGCAGTACTTC,CASSDRDRGTYEQYF